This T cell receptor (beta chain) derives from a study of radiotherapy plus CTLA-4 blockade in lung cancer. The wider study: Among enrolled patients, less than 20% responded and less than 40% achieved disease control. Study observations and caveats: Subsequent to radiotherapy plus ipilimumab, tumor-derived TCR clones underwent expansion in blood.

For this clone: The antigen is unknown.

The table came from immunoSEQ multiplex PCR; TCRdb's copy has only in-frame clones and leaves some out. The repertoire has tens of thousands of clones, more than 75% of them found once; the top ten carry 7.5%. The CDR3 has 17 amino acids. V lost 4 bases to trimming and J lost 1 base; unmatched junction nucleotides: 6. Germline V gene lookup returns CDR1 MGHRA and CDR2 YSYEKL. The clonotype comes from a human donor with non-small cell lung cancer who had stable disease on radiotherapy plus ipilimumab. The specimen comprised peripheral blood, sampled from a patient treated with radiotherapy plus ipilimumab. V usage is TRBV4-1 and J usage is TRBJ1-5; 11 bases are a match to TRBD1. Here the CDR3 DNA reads TGCGCCAGCAGCCCCGGACAGGGGGCGATCAGCAATCAGCCCCAGCATTTT. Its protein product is CASSPGQGAISNQPQHF.